The clone carrying this T cell receptor beta chain was counted many times. Its cognate antigen is unknown. This sample was included in a study of read filtering for tumor transcriptome and immune sequencing. Background on the study: Patients were some 16 male and some 15 female, mean age 65.9 years, range about 45 to 85. R-ISS stage counts were about eight for I, around 17 for II, 7 for III.

Notes on the study in general: RNA-seq captured clonotypes less deeply and reliably than IR-seq. Sorted CD138-negative bone marrow cells were not purified T cells.

The CDR3 spans 12 residues. CDR1 and CDR2 (germline): SQVTM, ANQGSEA. V lost 5 bases, J lost 4 bases, and 9 bases lay in between. This library used roughly 400 ng RNA and molecular barcoded adaptors spanning alpha/delta and beta/gamma chains. TCRdb passed the reads through MiXCR, listing each CDR3 protein once. This sample yields 35,000 to 40,000 distinct CDR3 sequences, of which approximately 15% are seen a single time; 25% to 30% belongs to the top ten. The TCR comes from a donor at least 40 years old with multiple myeloma. The sequencing input was a population of CD138-negative cells sorted from bone marrow. V and J are TRBV29-1 and TRBJ2-1; D is ambiguous. CDR3 amino acids: CSVLDLYNEQFF. DNA for the CDR3: TGCAGCGTTCTCGACCTATACAATGAGCAGTTCTTC.